The 14 T cell receptor beta chains in this list originate from one sample, sequenced in a study of T cell responses to AZD1222 COVID-19 vaccine. Clones were sequenced by immunoSEQ multiplex PCR, and TCRdb holds only the in-frame ones, with some missing. The sample consists of around 100,000 clones, 90% to 95% of them appearing once. Sequencing used peripheral blood, obtained on day 0 of AZD1222 vaccination. The receptors come from an adult in good health.

This chain's CDR3 is CASSGRRGQGDYGYTF. The CDR3 DNA follows: TGTGCCAGCAGTGGGAGGCGGGGACAGGGAGACTATGGCTACACCTTC. This chain joins TRBV25-1 and TRBJ1-2, with 9 bases that match TRBD1. The V gene end was trimmed by 4 bases and the J gene end by 3 bases; junction bases not matched to a gene: 9. Looked up from germline, CDR1 is MGHDK and CDR2 is SYGVNS. The CDR3 covers 16 residues.

The rearrangement joins TRBV25-1 to TRBJ2-5; D is perhaps TRBD1 or TRBD2 (5 bases each). Germline V lookup: CDR1 MGHDK, CDR2 SYGVNS. CDR3 length: 14 amino acids. Between the trimmed V and J ends, which lost 7 bases and 1 base, there was a span of 13 bases. The CDR3 spells CASTPAGAQETQYF. As DNA, the CDR3 is TGTGCCAGCACCCCCGCCGGGGCCCAAGAGACCCAGTACTTC.

The chain combines TRBV19 with TRBJ2-1; TRBD2 matches 11 bases. The V and J ends lost 9 bases and 1 base, in that order; junction bases with no gene match: 8. CDR3 length: 16 amino acids. CDR1 and CDR2 from the germline V gene are LNHDA and SQIVND (reference sequence). The CDR3 region has the DNA TGTGCCAGCTCTGACTTAGCGGGAGGGTCCTACAATGAGCAGTTCTTC. The encoded protein is CASSDLAGGSYNEQFF.

The chain joins TRBV6-2 or TRBV6-3 to TRBJ1-5, with a weak D call TRBD1 (5 bases). From germline, CDR1 is MNHEY and CDR2 SVGEGT. V lost 6 bases and J lost 6, with 18 bases in between. CDR3 length equals 15 residues. CDR3 coding DNA: TGTGCCAGCAGCCTATTGAGGGGTGTAGGTCAGCCCCAGCATTTT. Its protein is CASSLLRGVGQPQHF.

CDR3 loop: CASSLYSGPQDTF. The CDR3 region has the DNA TGTGCCAGCAGTTTATACTCTGGGCCTCAAGACACCTTC. The chain employs TRBV28 and TRBJ1-2; no reliable D call. CDR1 is MDHEN, CDR2 SYDVKM, per germline. The CDR3 has 13 residues. Trimming cost V 1 base and J 12 bases, with 15 bases left between them.

V gene TRBV19 combines with J gene TRBJ2-7; D is ambiguous. The CDR3 has 11 amino acids. Trimming removed 7 bases at V and 5 bases at J, with 9 bases between. Germline values: CDR1 LNHDA, CDR2 SQIVND (reference sequence). The DNA for the CDR3 is TGTGCCAGTAATATTCAGGACGAGCAGTACTTC. This sequence encodes CASNIQDEQYF.

The gene calls are TRBV15 and TRBJ1-2; TRBD1 is a possible D gene (6 bases). This CDR3 region has 13 residues. Trimming cost V 8 bases and J 5 bases, with 15 bases left between them. The germline V gene encodes CDR1 LNHNV and CDR2 YYDKDF (reference sequence). The chain's CDR3 is CATSDRLNYGYTF. As DNA, the CDR3 is TGTGCCACCTCAGACAGGCTCAATTATGGCTACACCTTC.

V and J are TRBV18 and TRBJ1-5; D is undetermined. The length of the CDR3 is 14 residues. V lost 6 bases to trimming and J lost 0 bases, with 9 bases between them. Germline lookup yields CDR1 KGHSH and CDR2 LQKENI. CDR3 sequence (DNA): TGTGCCAGCTCGTACCAGGATAGCAATCAGCCCCAGCATTTT. As protein: CASSYQDSNQPQHF.

This chain joins TRBV10-3 and TRBJ1-1, with 7 bases matching TRBD1. With 0 bases clipped from V and 1 base from J, the junction kept 5 bases outside the gene matches. The V gene's germline CDR1 is ENHRY and CDR2 SYGVKD. CDR3 size: 16 residues. As DNA, the CDR3 is TGTGCCATCAGTGAGTCACGGGACAGAAGGAACACTGAAGCTTTCTTT. This translates into CAISESRDRRNTEAFF.

The chain uses TRBV2 and TRBJ1-1; no firm D call. The CDR3 sequence is 11 residues long. Per the germline V gene, CDR1 is SNHLY and CDR2 is FYNNEI. Trimming pared 8 bases from V and 3 bases from J, leaving 7 bases between. The CDR3 loop reads CASGGDTEAFF. The CDR3 nucleotides read TGTGCCAGCGGCGGCGACACTGAAGCTTTCTTT.

J is TRBJ1-6 and V is TRBV5-1, with 7 nucleotides matching TRBD1. The V and J ends lost 4 bases and 5 bases, in that order; junction bases with no gene match: 3. Germline values: CDR1 SGHRS, CDR2 YFSETQ. This CDR3 is built from 14 residues. CDR3 loop: CASSPGQNNSPLHF. The DNA for the CDR3 is TGCGCCAGCAGCCCGGGACAGAATAATTCACCCCTCCACTTT. The whole variable domain, filled in from reference TRBV5-1 and TRBJ1-6, reads KAGVTQTPRYLIKTRGQQVTLSCSPISGHRSVSWYQQTPGQGLQFLFEYFSETQRNKGNFPGRFSGRQFSNSRSEMNVSTLELGDSALYLCASSPGQNNSPLHFGNGTRLTVT.

The chain couples TRBV6-6 to TRBJ2-5; D is possibly TRBD1 or TRBD2 (5 bases each). The CDR3 covers 16 residues. CDR1 is MNHNY and CDR2 is SVGAGI in the germline V gene (reference sequence). Trimming stripped 2 bases from V and 1 base from J, with 14 bases between. The CDR3 sequence is CASSYLLRGRQETQYF. As DNA, the CDR3 is TGTGCCAGCAGTTACCTTTTGAGGGGCCGCCAAGAGACCCAGTACTTC.

This chain joins TRBV9 and TRBJ2-7, with D possibly TRBD2 on 5 matching bases. V was trimmed by 3 bases and J by 7 bases, leaving 11 bases between them. Germline CDR1 is SGDLS and CDR2 is YYNGEE. The CDR3 length is 12 residues. As DNA, the CDR3 is TGTGCCAGCAGCGAAAGGGAGTCGGAGCAGTACTTC. Translation: CASSERESEQYF.

The CDR3 sequence: CSVERTGWENEQFF. The CDR3 DNA reads as TGCAGCGTCGAACGGACAGGGTGGGAGAATGAGCAGTTCTTC. This rearrangement joins TRBV29-1 to TRBJ2-1; 8 bases agree with TRBD1. The V gene's germline CDR1 is SQVTM and CDR2 ANQGSEA. The CDR3 consists of 14 residues. The junction had 11 bases not matched to a gene; V was cut back by 6 bases and J by 7 bases.